This T cell receptor (beta chain) was identified in a study of cytomegalovirus exposure and HLA in healthy donors. Study outcomes and limitations: There were some public TCRs occurring in many donors, but most TCR sequences were rare. Beyond CMV serostatus, there was no information to go on about immune exposure.

This clone was counted between two and nine times. As yet, its antigen is unknown. The CDR3 loop spans 15 amino acids. CDR1 and CDR2 (germline): SGDLS, YYNGEE. Trimming pared 0 bases from V and 2 bases from J, leaving 9 bases between. PCR amplification relied on 60 Vbeta primers (plus 13 Jbeta primers). Authors' data handling: It was a later analysis that counted about 80 million unique TCR beta chains, of which about 10 million were shared. Some clones are missing from TCRdb's copy, which holds only in-frame ones; the method was immunoSEQ multiplex PCR. The V and J calls and the clone size are those of that table, but D and trimming were determined from the DNA. The repertoire holds 85,000 to 120,000 clones, with about four fifths as singletons. Samples came from healthy bone marrow donors.

This TCR came from a woman in her 50s in good health and CMV-seropositive. Sequenced material: PBMCs. The rearrangement links TRBV9 to TRBJ1-5; D is ambiguous. The CDR3 DNA follows: TGTGCCAGCAGCGTAGGTCTAATGGGCAATCAGCCCCAGCATTTT. This gives the protein CASSVGLMGNQPQHF.